The present TCR beta chain was sequenced within a study of blood T cell repertoires in COVID-19. Study context: From T cells, B-cell-depleted T cells, or PBMCs came the material, which was cDNA or gDNA.

CDR1 is SEHNR, CDR2 FQNEAQ, per germline (reference sequence). The trim removed 3 bases at V and 5 bases at J, leaving 5 bases unmatched. CDR3 size: 15 residues. Original handling: Counts of nucleated cells, estimated from reference gene primer amplification, were obtained. Sequenced by immunoSEQ multiplex PCR; TCRdb stores in-frame clones only, minus some. V, J and clone size are taken as reported in that table, and D and trimming were inferred from the DNA itself. The table includes about 480,000 clones, roughly 90% detected once. This chain joins TRBV7-9 and TRBJ2-5, with 11 positions matching TRBD1. This TCR derives from a woman aged 25-40 years with acute or convalescent COVID-19. Sequenced material: peripheral blood. The CDR3 DNA follows: TGTGCCAGCAGCTTCTATGGGACAGGGGGGGAGACCCAGTACTTC. Translation gives CASSFYGTGGETQYF.